The sequence of this T cell receptor beta chain was determined in a study of CDR3 diversity in severe acne. Within the sample, this clonotype is medium-sized. Trimming pared 0 bases from V and 6 bases from J, leaving 0 bases between. The CDR3 totals 11 residues. Germline V CDR1 and CDR2: MNHEY, SVGEGT. Each CDR3 protein gets one entry after TCRdb re-called the PCR reads with MiXCR. The table shows 84,000 or so distinct CDR3 sequences, with roughly half occurring only once. Source material: blood. This receptor was identified in a male donor in good health, serving as a control. The chain combines TRBV6-2 or TRBV6-3 with TRBJ2-1; D unclear. The CDR3 loop reads CASSYSNEQFF. The CDR3 nucleotides read TGTGCCAGCAGTTACTCCAATGAGCAGTTCTTC.